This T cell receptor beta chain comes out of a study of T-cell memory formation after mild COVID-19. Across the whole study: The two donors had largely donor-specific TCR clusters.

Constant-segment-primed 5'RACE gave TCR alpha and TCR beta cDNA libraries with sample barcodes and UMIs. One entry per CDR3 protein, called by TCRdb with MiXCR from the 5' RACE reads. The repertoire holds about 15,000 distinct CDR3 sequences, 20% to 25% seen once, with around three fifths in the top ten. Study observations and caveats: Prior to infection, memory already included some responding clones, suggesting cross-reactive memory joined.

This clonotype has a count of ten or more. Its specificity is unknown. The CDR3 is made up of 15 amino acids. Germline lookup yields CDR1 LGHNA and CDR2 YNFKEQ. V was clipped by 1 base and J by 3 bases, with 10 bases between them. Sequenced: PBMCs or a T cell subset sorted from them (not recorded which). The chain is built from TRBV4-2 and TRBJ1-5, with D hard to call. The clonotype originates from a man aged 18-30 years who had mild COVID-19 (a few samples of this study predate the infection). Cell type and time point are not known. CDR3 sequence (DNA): TGTGCCAGCAGCCAAGGGGTGCTTTCCAATCAGCCCCAGCATTTT. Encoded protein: CASSQGVLSNQPQHF.